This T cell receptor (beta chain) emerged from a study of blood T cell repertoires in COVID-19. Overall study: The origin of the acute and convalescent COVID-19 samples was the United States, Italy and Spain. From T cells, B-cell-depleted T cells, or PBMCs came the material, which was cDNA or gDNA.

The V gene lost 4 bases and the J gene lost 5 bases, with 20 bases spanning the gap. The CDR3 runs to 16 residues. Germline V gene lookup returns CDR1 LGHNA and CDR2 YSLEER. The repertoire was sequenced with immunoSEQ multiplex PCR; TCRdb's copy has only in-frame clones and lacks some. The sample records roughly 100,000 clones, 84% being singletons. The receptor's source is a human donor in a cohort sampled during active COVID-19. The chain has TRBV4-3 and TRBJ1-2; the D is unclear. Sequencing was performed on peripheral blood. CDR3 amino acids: CASSPDSLETRYGYTF. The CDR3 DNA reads TGCGCCAGCAGCCCGGATAGTTTGGAGACTCGGTATGGCTACACCTTC.